The next 8 T cell receptor beta chains were all read from a single sample in a study of T cells expressing NK-cell markers. TCRdb derives one entry per CDR3 protein from the 5' RACE reads, leaving out DNA. The specimen's table records about 150,000 distinct CDR3 sequences. Sequencing was carried out using blood T cells: a sorted CD56 or NKG2C T cell subset, CD4+ or CD8+ T cells, or bulk PBMC T cells (not recorded which). These receptors originate from a woman between 45 and 65 years old in good health.

V gene TRBV7-9 combines with J gene TRBJ2-1; without DNA, the TCRdb call of TRBD2 cannot be checked. The CDR3 is 16 residues long. CDR1 and CDR2 from the germline V gene are SEHNR and FQNEAQ (reference sequence). The CDR3 reads CASSLDISGFYNEQFF. Based on the CDR3 plus reference TRBV7-9 and TRBJ2-1, the full variable domain is DTGVSQNPRHKITKRGQNVTFRCDPISEHNRLYWYRQTLGQGPEFLTYFQNEAQLEKSRLLSDRFSAERPKGSFSTLEIQRTEQGDSAMYLCASSLDISGFYNEQFFGPGTRLTVL.

V is TRBV20-1 and J is TRBJ1-1; the TRBD1 assignment by TCRdb is unverifiable without DNA. The CDR3 consists of 12 residues. CDR1 is DFQATT and CDR2 is SNEGSKA in the germline V gene (reference sequence). The CDR3 loop reads CSASDRNTEAFF.

The chain carries TRBV27 and TRBJ2-5; the TRBD1 assignment by TCRdb is unverifiable without DNA. CDR3 length equals 17 residues. Germline CDR1 MNHEY, CDR2 SMNVEV (reference sequence). CDR3: CASSTGQGFAVKETQYF.

The chain has TRBV6-6 and TRBJ2-1; TCRdb picks TRBD1, but there is no DNA to check that call. This CDR3 spans 11 amino acids. Germline values: CDR1 MNHNY, CDR2 SVGAGI (reference sequence). This CDR3 reads CASSSTGEQFF.

V and J are TRBV6-4 and TRBJ2-1; absent DNA, TCRdb's TRBD2 call cannot be checked. Germline CDR1 reads MRHNA; CDR2 reads SNTAGT. This CDR3 contains 16 residues. CDR3 sequence: CASSDRGRDTYNEQFF.

The genes are TRBV5-1 and TRBJ2-3; the D call of TRBD2 rests on TCRdb alone, since no DNA is present to check it. Looked up from germline, CDR1 is SGHRS and CDR2 is YFSETQ. The CDR3 length is 15 residues. CDR3 region: CASSHTSVSTDTQYF.

The CDR3 here is CASSPHRLGYTF. The rearrangement links TRBV14 to TRBJ1-2. This CDR3 spans 12 amino acids. Germline V gene data show CDR1 as SGHDN and CDR2 as FVKESK.

The chain carries TRBV7-7 and TRBJ2-5. CDR1 is SSHAT and CDR2 is FNYEAQ in the germline V gene (reference sequence). The CDR3 runs 14 residues. The CDR3 loop is CASSLGVVEETQYF. The full variable domain, completed using reference TRBV7-7 and TRBJ2-5, is GAGVSQSPRYKVTKRGQDVTLRCDPISSHATLYWYQQALGQGPEFLTYFNYEAQPDKSGLPSDRFSAERPEGSISTLTIQRTEQRDSAMYRCASSLGVVEETQYFGPGTRLLVL.